Shown below are 5 T cell receptor beta chains from a single sample sequenced in a study of T cell responses to AZD1222 COVID-19 vaccine. Method: immunoSEQ multiplex PCR; TCRdb's copy keeps in-frame clones and lacks some. The sample contains around 120,000 clones, more than 75% of which appear only once. The source was peripheral blood, collected 28 days after the second AZD1222 dose. The receptors were sampled from an adult who received the AZD1222 COVID-19 vaccine.

The chain joins TRBV7-2 to TRBJ1-1; D ambiguous. V lost 7 bases, J lost 3 bases, and 18 bases lay in between. CDR3 size: 15 residues. Germline CDR1 SGHTA, CDR2 FQGNSA. The CDR3 DNA follows: TGTGCCAGCAAAGCCATTGCGGGGAGAGACACTGAAGCTTTCTTT. As protein: CASKAIAGRDTEAFF.

The rearrangement uses TRBV5-4 and TRBJ2-7; 9 nucleotides agree with TRBD1. V shed 0 bases and J 4 bases; nucleotides not matched to a gene: 5. Germline V lookup: CDR1 SGHNT, CDR2 YYREEE (reference sequence). The CDR3 is 15 residues long. The chain's CDR3 is CASSLGGQGVYEQYF. The CDR3 DNA reads as TGTGCCAGCAGCTTGGGGGGACAGGGAGTATACGAGCAGTACTTC.

The J gene is TRBJ1-2, the V gene TRBV6-2 or TRBV6-3, with TRBD1 as a possible D gene (6 bases). The length of the CDR3 is 13 residues. V gave up 6 bases and J gave up 4 bases, with 12 bases separating them. The V gene's germline CDR1 is MNHEY and CDR2 SVGEGT. CDR3 in DNA: TGTGCCAGCAGCCGTACAGGGATCTATGGCTACACCTTC. Translation gives CASSRTGIYGYTF.

The chain uses TRBV4-1 and TRBJ2-7; D perhaps matches TRBD1 (5 bases). This CDR3 has 13 amino acids. CDR1 and CDR2 (germline): MGHRA, YSYEKL. Trimming took 0 bases from V and 7 from J, leaving 10 bases between them. The DNA for the CDR3 is TGCGCCAGCAGCCAAGACCAGGGCGATGAGCAGTACTTC. Translated, it gives CASSQDQGDEQYF.

J is TRBJ1-5 and V is TRBV2, with D perhaps matching TRBD1 (5 bases). The CDR3 contains 13 residues. The V gene lost 7 bases and the J gene lost 7 bases, with 14 bases spanning the gap. CDR1 is SNHLY, CDR2 FYNNEI, per germline. CDR3 amino acids: CASNEGLRQPQHF. The CDR3 bases are TGTGCCAGCAATGAGGGGTTACGGCAGCCCCAGCATTTT.